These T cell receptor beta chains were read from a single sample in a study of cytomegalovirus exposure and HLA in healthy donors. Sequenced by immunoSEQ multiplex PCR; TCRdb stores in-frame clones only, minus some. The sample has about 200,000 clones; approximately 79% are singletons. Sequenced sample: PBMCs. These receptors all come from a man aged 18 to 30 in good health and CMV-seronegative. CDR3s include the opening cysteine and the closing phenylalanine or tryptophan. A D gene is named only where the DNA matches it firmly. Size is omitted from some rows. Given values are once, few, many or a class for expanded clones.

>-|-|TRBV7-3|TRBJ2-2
TGTGCCAGCTGCCCGGTCTCCGGCGGGGAGCTGTTTTTT
CASCPVSGGELFF
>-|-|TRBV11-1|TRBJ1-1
TGTGCCAGCAGCCCGATGGGGGGAATCGGGGGAGAAGCTTTCTTT
CASSPMGGIGGEAFF
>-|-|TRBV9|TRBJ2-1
TGTGCCAGCAGCGTAGGGCGGGGATACAATGAGCAGTTCTTC
CASSVGRGYNEQFF
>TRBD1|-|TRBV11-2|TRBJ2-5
TGTGCCAGCAGCCCAAGGACAGGGCGAGTGGGAGAGACCCAGTACTTC
CASSPRTGRVGETQYF
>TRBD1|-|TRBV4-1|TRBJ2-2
TGCGCCAGCAGCACTCCCGGGACAGGGGACGCCGGGGAGCTGTTTTTT
CASSTPGTGDAGELFF
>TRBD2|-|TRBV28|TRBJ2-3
TGTGCCAGCAGTTTGCCCACTAGCGGGGGGGCTAACACAGATACGCAGTATTTT
CASSLPTSGGANTDTQYF
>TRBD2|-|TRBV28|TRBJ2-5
TGTGCCAGCAGTTGGCTAGCGGGAGCTAAGGAGACCCAGTACTTC
CASSWLAGAKETQYF
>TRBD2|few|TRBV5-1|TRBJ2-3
TGCGCCAGCAGCTTGACAGCGGGGGGGGCAGATACGCAGTATTTT
CASSLTAGGADTQYF
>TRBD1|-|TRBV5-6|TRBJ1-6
TGTGCCAGCAGCTTGGGGGACAGGGATAATTCACCCCTCCACTTT
CASSLGDRDNSPLHF
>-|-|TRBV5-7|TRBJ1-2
TGTGCCAGCAGCTTGGCCCAGGGCGGCGGCTACACCTTC
CASSLAQGGGYTF
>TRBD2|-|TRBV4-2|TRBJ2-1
TGTGCCAGCAGCCGAGGCAGGAGCGGGGGAGGGAATGAGCAGTTCTTC
CASSRGRSGGGNEQFF
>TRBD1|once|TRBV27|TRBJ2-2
TGTGCCAGCAGGACAGGGGTTTATACCGGGGAGCTGTTTTTT
CASRTGVYTGELFF
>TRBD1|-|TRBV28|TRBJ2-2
TGTGCCAGCAGTTTATCGGGACAGGGTACCGGGGAGCTGTTTTTT
CASSLSGQGTGELFF
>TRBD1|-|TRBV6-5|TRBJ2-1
TGTGCCAGCAGTTATGGGACAGGGGACGACAATGAGCAGTTCTTC
CASSYGTGDDNEQFF
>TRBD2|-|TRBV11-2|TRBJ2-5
TGTGCCAGCAGCTTGGGGCCCAGCGGGGTACAAGAGACCCAGTACTTC
CASSLGPSGVQETQYF